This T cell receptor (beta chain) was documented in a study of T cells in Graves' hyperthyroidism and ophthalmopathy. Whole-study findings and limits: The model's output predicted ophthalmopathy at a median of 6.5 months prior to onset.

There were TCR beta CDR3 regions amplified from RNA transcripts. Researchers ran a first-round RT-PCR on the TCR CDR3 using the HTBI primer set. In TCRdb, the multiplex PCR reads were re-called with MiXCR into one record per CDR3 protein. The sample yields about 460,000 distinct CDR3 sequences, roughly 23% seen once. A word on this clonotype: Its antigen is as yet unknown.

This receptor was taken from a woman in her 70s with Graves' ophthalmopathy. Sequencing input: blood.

The CDR3 loop reads CASQRAGLTDTQYF. The CDR3 DNA follows: TGTGCCAGTCAGCGGGCGGGCCTCACAGATACGCAGTATTTT. The chain recombines TRBV6-1 with TRBJ2-3; TRBD2 is a possible D gene (6 bases). The CDR3 length is 14 residues. The germline V gene has CDR1 MNHNS and CDR2 SASEGT. V lost 9 bases and J 2 bases, leaving 15 bases between the germline ends.